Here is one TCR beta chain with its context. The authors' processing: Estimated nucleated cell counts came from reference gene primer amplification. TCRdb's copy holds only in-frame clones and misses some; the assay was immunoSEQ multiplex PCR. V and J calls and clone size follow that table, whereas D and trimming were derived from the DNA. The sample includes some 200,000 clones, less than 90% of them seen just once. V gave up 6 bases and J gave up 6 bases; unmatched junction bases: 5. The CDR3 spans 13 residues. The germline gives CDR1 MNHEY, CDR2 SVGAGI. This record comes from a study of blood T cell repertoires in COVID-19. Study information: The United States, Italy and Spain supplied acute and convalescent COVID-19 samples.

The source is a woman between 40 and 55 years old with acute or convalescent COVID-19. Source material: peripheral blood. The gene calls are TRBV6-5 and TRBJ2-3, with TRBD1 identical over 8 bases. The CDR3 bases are TGTGCCAGCAGACAACAGGGGGGCGATACGCAGTATTTT. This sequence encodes CASRQQGGDTQYF.